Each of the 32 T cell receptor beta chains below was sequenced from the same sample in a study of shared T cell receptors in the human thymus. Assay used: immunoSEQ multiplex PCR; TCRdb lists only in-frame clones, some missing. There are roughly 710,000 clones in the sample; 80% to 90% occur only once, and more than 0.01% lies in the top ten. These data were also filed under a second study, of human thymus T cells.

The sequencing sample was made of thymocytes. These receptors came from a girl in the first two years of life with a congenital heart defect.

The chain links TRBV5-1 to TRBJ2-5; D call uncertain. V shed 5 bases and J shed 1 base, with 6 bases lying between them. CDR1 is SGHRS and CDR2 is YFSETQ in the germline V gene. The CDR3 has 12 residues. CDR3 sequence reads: CASRQLQETQYF. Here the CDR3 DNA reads TGCGCCAGCAGACAGCTCCAAGAGACCCAGTACTTC.

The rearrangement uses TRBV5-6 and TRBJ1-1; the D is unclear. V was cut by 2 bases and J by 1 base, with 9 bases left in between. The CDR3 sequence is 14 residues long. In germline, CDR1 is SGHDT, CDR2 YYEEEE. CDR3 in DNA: TGTGCCAGCAGCTTAAGGGAGTGGAACACTGAAGCTTTCTTT. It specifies CASSLREWNTEAFF.

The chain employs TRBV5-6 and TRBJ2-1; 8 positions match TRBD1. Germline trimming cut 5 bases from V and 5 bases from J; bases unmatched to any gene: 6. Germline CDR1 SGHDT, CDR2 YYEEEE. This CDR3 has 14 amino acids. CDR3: CASSSGTGDNEQFF. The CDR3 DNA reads TGTGCCAGCAGTTCCGGGACAGGAGACAATGAGCAGTTCTTC.

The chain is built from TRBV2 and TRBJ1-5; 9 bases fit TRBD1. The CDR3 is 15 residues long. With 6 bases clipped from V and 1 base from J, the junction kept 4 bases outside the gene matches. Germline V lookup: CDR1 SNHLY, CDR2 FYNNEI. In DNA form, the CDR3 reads TGTGCCAGCAGACCTGGACAGGGGAGCAATCAGCCCCAGCATTTT. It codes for CASRPGQGSNQPQHF.

The CDR3 loop is CASSPKGGLENTGELFF. The CDR3 region has the DNA TGTGCCAGCAGCCCAAAGGGGGGGCTTGAGAACACCGGGGAGCTGTTTTTT. The chain links TRBV9 to TRBJ2-2; the D gene is possibly TRBD2 (7 bases). The CDR3 sequence is 17 residues long. Germline V gene lookup returns CDR1 SGDLS and CDR2 YYNGEE. The V end was cut by 4 bases, the J end by 1 base, with 17 bases between. The whole variable domain, filled in from reference TRBV9 and TRBJ2-2, reads DSGVTQTPKHLITATGQRVTLRCSPRSGDLSVYWYQQSLDQGLQFLIQYYNGEERAKGNILERFSAQQFPDLHSELNLSSLELGDSALYFCASSPKGGLENTGELFFGEGSRLTVL.

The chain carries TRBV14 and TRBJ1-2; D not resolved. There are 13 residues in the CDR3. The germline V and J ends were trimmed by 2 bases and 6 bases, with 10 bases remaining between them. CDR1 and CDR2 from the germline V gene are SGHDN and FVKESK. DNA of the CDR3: TGTGCCAGCAGCCAAATTCTGGGCGATGGCTACACCTTC. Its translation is CASSQILGDGYTF.

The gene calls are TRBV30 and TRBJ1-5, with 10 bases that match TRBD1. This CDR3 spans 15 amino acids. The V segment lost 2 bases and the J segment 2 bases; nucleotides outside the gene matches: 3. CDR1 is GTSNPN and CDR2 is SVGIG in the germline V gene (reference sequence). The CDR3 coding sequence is TGTGCCTGGAGTAGGGGGACAGGGGGCAATCAGCCCCAGCATTTT. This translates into CAWSRGTGGNQPQHF. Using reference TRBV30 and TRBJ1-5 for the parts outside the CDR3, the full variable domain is SQTIHQWPATLVQPVGSPLSLECTVEGTSNPNLYWYRQAAGRGLQLLFYSVGIGQISSEVPQNLSASRPQDRQFILSSKKLLLSDSGFYLCAWSRGTGGNQPQHFGDGTRLSIL.

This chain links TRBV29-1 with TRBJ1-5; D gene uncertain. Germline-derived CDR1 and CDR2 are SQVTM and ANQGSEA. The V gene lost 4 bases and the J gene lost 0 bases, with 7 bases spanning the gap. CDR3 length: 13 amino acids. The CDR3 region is CSVVADSNQPQHF. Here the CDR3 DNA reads TGCAGCGTTGTCGCAGATAGCAATCAGCCCCAGCATTTT.

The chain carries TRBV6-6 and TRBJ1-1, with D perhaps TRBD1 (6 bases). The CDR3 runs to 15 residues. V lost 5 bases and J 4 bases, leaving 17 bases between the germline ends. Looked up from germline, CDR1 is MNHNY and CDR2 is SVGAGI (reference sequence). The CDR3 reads CASSQQGGRSTEAFF. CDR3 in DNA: TGTGCCAGCAGTCAACAGGGTGGAAGGAGCACTGAAGCTTTCTTT.

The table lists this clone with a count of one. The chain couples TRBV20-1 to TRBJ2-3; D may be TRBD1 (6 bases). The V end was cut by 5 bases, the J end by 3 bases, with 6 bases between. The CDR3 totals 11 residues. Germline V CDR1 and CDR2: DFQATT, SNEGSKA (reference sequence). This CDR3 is CSADRTDTQYF. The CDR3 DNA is TGCAGTGCTGACAGGACAGATACGCAGTATTTT.

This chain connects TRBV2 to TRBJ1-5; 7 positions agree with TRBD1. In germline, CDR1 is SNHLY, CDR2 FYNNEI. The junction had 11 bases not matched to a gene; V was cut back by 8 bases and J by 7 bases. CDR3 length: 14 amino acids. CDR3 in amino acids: CASSMAAGGQPQHF. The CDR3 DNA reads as TGTGCCAGCTCCATGGCGGCAGGGGGACAGCCCCAGCATTTT.

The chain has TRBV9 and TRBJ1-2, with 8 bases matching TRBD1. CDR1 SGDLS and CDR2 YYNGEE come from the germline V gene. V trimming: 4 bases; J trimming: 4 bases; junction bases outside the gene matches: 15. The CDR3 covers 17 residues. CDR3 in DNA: TGTGCCAGCAGCACAGGGACAGGACCCTATCCCTCCTATGGCTACACCTTC. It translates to CASSTGTGPYPSYGYTF.

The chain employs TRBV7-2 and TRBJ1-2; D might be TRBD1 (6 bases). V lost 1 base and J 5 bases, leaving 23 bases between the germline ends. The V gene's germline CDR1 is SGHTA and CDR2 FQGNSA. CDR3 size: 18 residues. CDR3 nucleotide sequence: TGTGCCAGCAGCTTAGGACAGGCCCCCTCGACCTCCTCATATGGCTACACCTTC. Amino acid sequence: CASSLGQAPSTSSYGYTF.

The CDR3 DNA reads TGCGCCAGCAGTGACGGAGTTTTAGCTAACTATGGCTACACCTTC. Amino acids: CASSDGVLANYGYTF. The chain is built from TRBV10-2 and TRBJ1-2, with unresolved D. The V and J ends lost 3 bases and 0 bases respectively, with 11 bases between them. The CDR3 is 15 amino acids. Germline CDR1 and CDR2: WSHSY and SAAADI.

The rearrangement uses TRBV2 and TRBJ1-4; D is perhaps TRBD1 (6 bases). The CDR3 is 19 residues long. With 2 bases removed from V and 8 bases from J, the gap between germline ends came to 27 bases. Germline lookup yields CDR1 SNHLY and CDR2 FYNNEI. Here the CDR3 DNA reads TGTGCCAGCAGTGAAAGGTGGGGGCAGGGAAGGCGTGTACAGGAAAAACTGTTTTTT. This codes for CASSERWGQGRRVQEKLFF.

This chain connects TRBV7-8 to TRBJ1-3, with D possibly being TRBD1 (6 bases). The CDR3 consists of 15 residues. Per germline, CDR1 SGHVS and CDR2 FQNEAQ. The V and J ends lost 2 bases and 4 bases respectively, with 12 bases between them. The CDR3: CASSLNRVAGNTIYF. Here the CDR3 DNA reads TGTGCCAGCAGCTTAAACAGGGTAGCCGGAAACACCATATATTTT.

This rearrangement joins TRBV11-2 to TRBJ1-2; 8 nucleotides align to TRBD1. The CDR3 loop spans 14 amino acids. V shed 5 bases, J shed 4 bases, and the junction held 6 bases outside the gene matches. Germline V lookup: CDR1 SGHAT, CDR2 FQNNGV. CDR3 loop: CASSPKDRAYGYTF. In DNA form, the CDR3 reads TGTGCCAGCAGCCCAAAGGACAGGGCCTATGGCTACACCTTC.

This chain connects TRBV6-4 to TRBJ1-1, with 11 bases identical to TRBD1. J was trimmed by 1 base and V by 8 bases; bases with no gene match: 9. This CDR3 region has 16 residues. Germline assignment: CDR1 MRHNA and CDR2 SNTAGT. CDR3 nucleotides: TGTGCCAGCGCACCGGGACAGGGGGTCGGGAACACTGAAGCTTTCTTT. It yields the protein CASAPGQGVGNTEAFF.

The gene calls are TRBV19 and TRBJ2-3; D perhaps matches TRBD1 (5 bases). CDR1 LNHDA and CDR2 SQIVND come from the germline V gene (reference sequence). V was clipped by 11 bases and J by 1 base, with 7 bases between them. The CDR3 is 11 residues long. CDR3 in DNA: TGTGCCGTAGGGGGCACAGATACGCAGTATTTT. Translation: CAVGGTDTQYF.

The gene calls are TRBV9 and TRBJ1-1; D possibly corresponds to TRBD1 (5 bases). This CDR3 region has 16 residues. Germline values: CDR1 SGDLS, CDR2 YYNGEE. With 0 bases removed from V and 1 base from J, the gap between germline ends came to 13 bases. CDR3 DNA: TGTGCCAGCAGCGTAGTTAGGGGCGCGGCGAACACTGAAGCTTTCTTT. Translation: CASSVVRGAANTEAFF. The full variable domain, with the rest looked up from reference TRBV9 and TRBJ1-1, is DSGVTQTPKHLITATGQRVTLRCSPRSGDLSVYWYQQSLDQGLQFLIQYYNGEERAKGNILERFSAQQFPDLHSELNLSSLELGDSALYFCASSVVRGAANTEAFFGQGTRLTVV.

The chain's CDR3 is CASSLVVGTDKSNTEAFF. DNA for the CDR3: TGTGCCAGCAGCTTAGTCGTGGGGACAGACAAATCGAACACTGAAGCTTTCTTT. The gene calls are TRBV7-2 and TRBJ1-1, with 7 bases lining up with TRBD1. Germline V gene sequence: CDR1 SGHTA, CDR2 FQGNSA. There are 18 residues in the CDR3. V gave up 1 base and J gave up 1 base; unmatched junction bases: 12.

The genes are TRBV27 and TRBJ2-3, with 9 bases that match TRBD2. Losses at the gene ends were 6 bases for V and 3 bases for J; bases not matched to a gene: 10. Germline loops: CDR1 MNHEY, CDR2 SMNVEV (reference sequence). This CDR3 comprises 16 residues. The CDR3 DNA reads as TGTGCCAGCAGGAAGCGGGGGGCGGAGAGGACAGATACGCAGTATTTT. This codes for CASRKRGAERTDTQYF.

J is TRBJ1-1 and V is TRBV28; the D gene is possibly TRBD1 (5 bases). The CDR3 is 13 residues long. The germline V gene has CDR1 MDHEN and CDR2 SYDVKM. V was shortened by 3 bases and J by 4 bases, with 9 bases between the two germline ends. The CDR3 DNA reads TGTGCCAGCAGTTTTTGGACAAGCACTGAAGCTTTCTTT. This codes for CASSFWTSTEAFF. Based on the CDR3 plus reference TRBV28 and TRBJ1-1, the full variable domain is DVKVTQSSRYLVKRTGEKVFLECVQDMDHENMFWYRQDPGLGLRLIYFSYDVKMKEKGDIPEGYSVSREKKERFSLILESASTNQTSMYLCASSFWTSTEAFFGQGTRLTVV.

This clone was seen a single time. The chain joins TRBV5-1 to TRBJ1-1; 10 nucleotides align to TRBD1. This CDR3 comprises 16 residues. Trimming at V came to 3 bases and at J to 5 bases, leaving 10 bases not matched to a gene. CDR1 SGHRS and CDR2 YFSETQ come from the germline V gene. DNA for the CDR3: TGCGCCAGCAGCTGGGGGGACAGGGGAGGGGGAACTGAAGCTTTCTTT. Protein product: CASSWGDRGGGTEAFF.

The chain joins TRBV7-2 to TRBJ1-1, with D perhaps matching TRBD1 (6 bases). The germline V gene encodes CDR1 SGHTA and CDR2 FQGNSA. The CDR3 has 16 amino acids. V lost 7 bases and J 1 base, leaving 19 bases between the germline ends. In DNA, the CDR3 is TGTGCCAGCACCACCAGCCCCGCAGGGGAGAACACTGAAGCTTTCTTT. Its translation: CASTTSPAGENTEAFF.

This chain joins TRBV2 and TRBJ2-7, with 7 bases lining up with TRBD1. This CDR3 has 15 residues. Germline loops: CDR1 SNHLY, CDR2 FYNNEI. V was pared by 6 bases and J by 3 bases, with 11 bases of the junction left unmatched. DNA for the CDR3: TGTGCCAGCAGGGAACACAGGGACAGTTTCTACGAGCAGTACTTC. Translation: CASREHRDSFYEQYF.

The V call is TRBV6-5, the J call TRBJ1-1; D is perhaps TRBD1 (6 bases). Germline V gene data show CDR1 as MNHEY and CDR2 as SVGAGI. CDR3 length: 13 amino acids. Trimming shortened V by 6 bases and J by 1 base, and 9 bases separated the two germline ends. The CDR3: CASRDRTNTEAFF. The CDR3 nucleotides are TGTGCCAGCAGAGACAGGACGAACACTGAAGCTTTCTTT.

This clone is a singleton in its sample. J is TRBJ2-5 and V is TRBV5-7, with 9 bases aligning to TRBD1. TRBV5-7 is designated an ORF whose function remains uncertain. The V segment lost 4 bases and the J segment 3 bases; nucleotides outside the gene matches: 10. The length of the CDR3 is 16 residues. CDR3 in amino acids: CASSPTDRGWEETQYF. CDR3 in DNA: TGTGCCAGCAGCCCTACCGACAGGGGGTGGGAAGAGACCCAGTACTTC.

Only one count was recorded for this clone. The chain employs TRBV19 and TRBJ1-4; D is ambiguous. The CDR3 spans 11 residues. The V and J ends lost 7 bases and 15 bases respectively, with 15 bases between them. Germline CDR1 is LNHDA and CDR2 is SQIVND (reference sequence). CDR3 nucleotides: TGTGCCAGTACCAATTACCTAGAGGTGTTTTTT. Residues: CASTNYLEVFF.

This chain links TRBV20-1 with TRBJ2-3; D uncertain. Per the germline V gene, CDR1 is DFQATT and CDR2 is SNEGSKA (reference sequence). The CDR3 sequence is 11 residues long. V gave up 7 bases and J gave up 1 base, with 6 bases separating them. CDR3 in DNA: TGCAGTGTACCAGGCACAGATACGCAGTATTTT. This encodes CSVPGTDTQYF.

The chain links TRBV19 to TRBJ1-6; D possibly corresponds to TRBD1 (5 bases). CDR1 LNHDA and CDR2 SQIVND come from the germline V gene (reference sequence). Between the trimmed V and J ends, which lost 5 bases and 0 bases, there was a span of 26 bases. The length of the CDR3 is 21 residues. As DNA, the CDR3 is TGTGCCAGTAGTGGGACGGACCGATCTACCGGCGGGAGCTCCTATAATTCACCCCTCCACTTT. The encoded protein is CASSGTDRSTGGSSYNSPLHF.

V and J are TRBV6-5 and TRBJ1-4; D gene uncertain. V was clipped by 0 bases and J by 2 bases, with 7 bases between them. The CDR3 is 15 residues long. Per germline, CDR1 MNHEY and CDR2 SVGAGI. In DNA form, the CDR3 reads TGTGCCAGCAGTTACTCGGGAGCGACTAATGAAAAACTGTTTTTT. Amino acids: CASSYSGATNEKLFF.